Below are 19 T cell receptor beta chains sequenced from a single sample in a study of cytomegalovirus exposure and HLA in healthy donors. The primer mix had 60 Vbeta and 13 Jbeta primers. Sequenced by immunoSEQ multiplex PCR; TCRdb stores in-frame clones only, minus some. The sample holds 95,000 to 150,000 clones, roughly 80% seen once. The source material was PBMCs. All receptors come from a man aged 25 to 45 in good health and CMV-seropositive.

The rearrangement uses TRBV5-5 and TRBJ2-3; 13 positions agree with TRBD2. With 6 bases clipped from V and 2 bases from J, the junction kept 6 bases outside the gene matches. The germline CDR1 and CDR2 sequences are SGHKS and YYEKEE (reference sequence). This CDR3 comprises 16 residues. Here the CDR3 DNA reads TGTGCCAGCATCCCGGGACTAGCGGGGAACACAGATACGCAGTATTTT. Encoded protein: CASIPGLAGNTDTQYF.

The V and J genes are TRBV11-2 and TRBJ2-7; D might be TRBD2 (6 bases). The CDR3 is 15 residues long. CDR1 is SGHAT and CDR2 is FQNNGV in the germline V gene. V was pared by 3 bases and J by 9 bases, with 21 bases between. The CDR3 loop is CASSLRRDPRAGQYF. In DNA form, the CDR3 reads TGTGCCAGCAGCTTGAGGAGGGACCCTCGGGCGGGGCAGTACTTC.

The gene calls are TRBV10-2 and TRBJ2-1; TRBD2 agrees at 9 bases. The ends lost 1 base at V and 10 bases at J; junction bases unmatched: 5. Germline V gene data show CDR1 as WSHSY and CDR2 as SAAADI. This CDR3 comprises 14 residues. The CDR3, as DNA: TGCGCCAGCAGTGAGTGGCTAGCGGGGACGGAGCAGTTCTTC. It specifies CASSEWLAGTEQFF.

The rearrangement uses TRBV4-2 and TRBJ1-2; D unclear. V was clipped by 0 bases and J by 6 bases, with 14 bases between them. CDR3 length: 15 residues. From germline, CDR1 is LGHNA and CDR2 YNFKEQ. In DNA form, the CDR3 reads TGTGCCAGCAGCCAAGATCGTCTCGGGAGGGATGGCTACACCTTC. Its protein product is CASSQDRLGRDGYTF.

This chain joins TRBV7-8 and TRBJ1-1; D is possibly TRBD1 (5 bases). The CDR3 is made up of 13 amino acids. Germline lookup yields CDR1 SGHVS and CDR2 FQNEAQ. Trimming left V 3 bases short and J 1 base short, with 6 bases between. The CDR3 region has the DNA TGTGCCAGCAGCTTTAGGGGGAACACTGAAGCTTTCTTT. Residues: CASSFRGNTEAFF.

The V and J genes are TRBV18 and TRBJ1-2; D is uncertain. Trimming removed 2 bases from V and 1 base from J, with 11 bases in between. This CDR3 has 15 residues. Germline V gene lookup returns CDR1 KGHSH and CDR2 LQKENI. The CDR3 region has the DNA TGTGCCAGCTCACCAGCCCAAACAGTTAACTATGGCTACACCTTC. Translation: CASSPAQTVNYGYTF.

The genes are TRBV5-1 and TRBJ2-5, with 12 positions matching TRBD2. CDR1 is SGHRS and CDR2 is YFSETQ in the germline V gene. The V segment lost 4 bases and the J segment 0 bases; nucleotides outside the gene matches: 4. This CDR3 region has 16 residues. DNA of the CDR3: TGCGCCAGCAGCCAAGGGACTAGCGGGTACCAAGAGACCCAGTACTTC. Translation gives CASSQGTSGYQETQYF.

The gene calls are TRBV2 and TRBJ2-7, with 7 bases aligning to TRBD1. CDR3 length equals 12 residues. J was trimmed by 2 bases and V by 11 bases; bases with no gene match: 6. In germline, CDR1 is SNHLY, CDR2 FYNNEI. The CDR3 region is CAVSGTAYEQYF. For the CDR3, the DNA is TGTGCCGTCTCCGGGACAGCCTACGAGCAGTACTTC.

The chain recombines TRBV7-3 with TRBJ2-3, with TRBD2 matching 8 bases. V lost 5 bases to trimming and J lost 4 bases; unmatched junction nucleotides: 2. The CDR3 spans 13 residues. Germline V gene lookup returns CDR1 SGHTA and CDR2 FQGTGA. In nucleotides, the CDR3 is TGTGCCAGCAGCCGGGGACTAGCAGATACGCAGTATTTT. It specifies CASSRGLADTQYF.

V usage is TRBV4-1 and J usage is TRBJ2-5, with TRBD1 matching 11 bases. Trimming cost V 4 bases and J 5 bases; bases outside gene matches: 9. The V gene's germline CDR1 is MGHRA and CDR2 YSYEKL. This CDR3 has 16 amino acids. The CDR3: CASSRQGQGAGETQYF. The DNA of the CDR3 is TGCGCCAGCAGCCGTCAAGGACAGGGGGCGGGTGAGACCCAGTACTTC.

The genes are TRBV30 and TRBJ1-4; TRBD1 agrees at 9 bases. V shed 3 bases, J shed 6 bases, and the junction held 8 bases outside the gene matches. Germline CDR1 GTSNPN, CDR2 SVGIG (reference sequence). This CDR3 is 15 amino acids long. CDR3 in amino acids: CAWRPRGTGYEKLFF. Written as DNA, the CDR3 is TGTGCCTGGAGACCCCGAGGGACAGGGTATGAAAAACTGTTTTTT.

J is TRBJ2-1 and V is TRBV7-3, with 11 nucleotides matching TRBD1. The germline V gene has CDR1 SGHTA and CDR2 FQGTGA. This CDR3 is 15 amino acids long. Losses at the gene ends were 0 bases for V and 6 bases for J; bases not matched to a gene: 1. The CDR3 loop is CASSLTGTGGNEQFF. The CDR3 DNA sequence: TGTGCCAGCAGCTTAACCGGGACAGGGGGCAATGAGCAGTTCTTC.

This chain connects TRBV27 to TRBJ1-1; unclear D gene. Per germline, CDR1 MNHEY and CDR2 SMNVEV (reference sequence). The CDR3 runs to 13 residues. Trimming removed 5 bases at V and 2 bases at J, with 9 bases between. The CDR3 loop reads CASSRRFNTEAFF. The CDR3 DNA follows: TGTGCCAGCAGTCGGAGATTCAACACTGAAGCTTTCTTT.

The V gene is TRBV5-1, the J gene TRBJ1-1; 10 nucleotides line up with TRBD1. The junction had 8 bases not matched to a gene; V was cut back by 3 bases and J by 6 bases. Per the germline V gene, CDR1 is SGHRS and CDR2 is YFSETQ. The CDR3 sequence is 15 residues long. CDR3 DNA sequence: TGCGCCAGCAGCTCCCTAGGACAGGGGGTCGCTGAAGCTTTCTTT. Translating it yields CASSSLGQGVAEAFF.

The CDR3 spells CSVEGAGRTGFEEQYF. The CDR3 coding sequence is TGCAGCGTTGAGGGGGCCGGCAGGACAGGGTTCGAGGAGCAGTACTTC. The chain combines TRBV29-1 with TRBJ2-7; 8 nucleotides match TRBD1. The CDR3 spans 16 residues. Looked up from germline, CDR1 is SQVTM and CDR2 is ANQGSEA. J was trimmed by 7 bases and V by 3 bases; bases with no gene match: 17.

The CDR3 spells CASSQDRGNTIYF. CDR3 DNA: TGTGCCAGCTCACAGGACAGGGGAAACACCATATATTTT. The genes are TRBV18 and TRBJ1-3, with 7 nucleotides matching TRBD1. CDR1 and CDR2 (germline): KGHSH, LQKENI. There are 13 residues in the CDR3. V shed 4 bases and J 4 bases; nucleotides not matched to a gene: 1.

This rearrangement joins TRBV18 to TRBJ2-7; D remains ambiguous. Germline CDR1 and CDR2: KGHSH and LQKENI. The CDR3 is made up of 12 amino acids. Trimming took off 5 bases at V and 3 bases at J, with 8 bases between the two ends. As DNA, the CDR3 is TGTGCCAGCTCAGCTTCCAGCTACGAGCAGTACTTC. It encodes CASSASSYEQYF.

The rearrangement links TRBV30 to TRBJ2-4; TRBD1 matches at 7 bases. After removal of 4 bases from V and 3 bases from J, the junction contained 9 bases not matched to a gene. This CDR3 region has 15 residues. Germline V gene data show CDR1 as GTSNPN and CDR2 as SVGIG (reference sequence). The CDR3 nucleotides read TGTGCCTGGAATAGAGGGGGCTTGTTCAAAAACATTCAGTACTTC. Protein sequence: CAWNRGGLFKNIQYF.

The chain joins TRBV10-2 to TRBJ2-5; no clear D gene. Near its end, the DNA agrees better with TRBJ2-7, so the J call may be wrong. The V gene's germline CDR1 is WSHSY and CDR2 SAAADI. The CDR3 contains 12 residues. CDR3 loop: CASSPGSYEQYF. The CDR3 DNA is TGCGCCAGCAGTCCAGGATCCTACGAGCAGTACTTC.